One sample yielded the 15 T cell receptor beta chains listed below, sequenced in a study of Graves' ophthalmopathy and Graves' hyperthyroidism. RNA transcripts were the template, and TCR beta CDR3 regions were amplified from them. HTBI primers were used in a first-round RT-PCR, which preceded a second-round multiplex PCR. One entry per CDR3 protein, called by TCRdb with MiXCR from the multiplex PCR reads. This sample carries a few hundred thousand distinct CDR3 sequences, about a sixth of them seen once, and the ten largest clones take 2% to 3%. The sequencing input was peripheral blood. These receptors all stem from an adult woman with stable Graves' hyperthyroidism.

Ten or more counts support this clonotype. This chain joins TRBV6-1 and TRBJ1-6, with unresolved D. This CDR3 has 15 residues. Germline V lookup: CDR1 MNHNS, CDR2 SASEGT. V was clipped by 5 bases and J by 6 bases, with 14 bases between them. Here the CDR3 reads CASSQPGVPNSPLHF. CDR3 sequence (DNA): TGTGCCAGCAGTCAGCCCGGGGTTCCTAATTCACCCCTCCACTTT.

Ten or more counts support this clonotype. J is TRBJ2-7 and V is TRBV19; 8 positions agree with TRBD2. V gave up 7 bases and J gave up 6 bases; unmatched junction bases: 5. CDR3 size: 12 residues. Germline V gene lookup returns CDR1 LNHDA and CDR2 SQIVND (reference sequence). CDR3 amino acids: CASMGLGGEQYF. The CDR3 region has the DNA TGTGCCAGTATGGGACTAGGGGGCGAGCAGTACTTC.

This clonotype was counted many times. The chain joins TRBV5-1 to TRBJ2-5; D perhaps matches TRBD2 (6 bases). Trimming cost V 2 bases and J 5 bases, with 13 bases left between them. The length of the CDR3 is 14 residues. In germline, CDR1 is SGHRS, CDR2 YFSETQ. The CDR3 reads CASSFSGLGETQYF. The DNA for the CDR3 is TGCGCCAGCAGCTTTAGCGGCCTCGGGGAGACCCAGTACTTC.

This clonotype was observed at least ten times. The chain joins TRBV12-3 or TRBV12-4 to TRBJ2-5, with a possible D match to TRBD2 (6 bases). The CDR3 loop spans 17 amino acids. The V gene lost 5 bases and the J gene lost 2 bases, with 21 bases spanning the gap. The CDR3 loop reads CASSSPKDGLIQETQYF. In DNA form, the CDR3 reads TGTGCCAGCAGTAGCCCCAAGGACGGACTAATTCAAGAGACCCAGTACTTC.

This clonotype was counted ten times or more. The CDR3 DNA sequence: TGTGCCAGCAGCCTTACCCGGGACATCCCCGAGCAGTACTTC. This encodes CASSLTRDIPEQYF. The rearrangement uses TRBV12-3 or TRBV12-4 and TRBJ2-7, with D possibly TRBD1 on 6 matching bases. V was clipped by 6 bases and J by 6 bases, with 18 bases between them. The CDR3 is 14 residues long.

This clonotype was counted ten times or more. This chain uses TRBV27 with TRBJ1-2; weak D call: TRBD1 (6 bases). Per the germline V gene, CDR1 is MNHEY and CDR2 is SMNVEV (reference sequence). The V end was cut by 6 bases, the J end by 4 bases, with 15 bases between. The CDR3 loop spans 14 amino acids. The CDR3 spells CASSTGSPTYGYTF. The CDR3 DNA sequence: TGTGCCAGCAGCACAGGGTCCCCTACCTATGGCTACACCTTC.

The sample holds many counts of this clonotype. The CDR3 is CSARGTIEQYF. The CDR3 coding sequence is TGCAGTGCTAGAGGAACAATCGAGCAGTACTTC. The chain links TRBV20-1 to TRBJ2-7, with D uncertain. The V end was cut by 1 base, the J end by 6 bases, with 7 bases between. CDR1 and CDR2 from the germline V gene are DFQATT and SNEGSKA (reference sequence). This CDR3 is 11 amino acids long.

This clonotype turned up a few times. Here the CDR3 DNA reads TGTGCCAGCCGGACTTCCAGCTCCTATAATTCACCCCTCCACTTT. Residues: CASRTSSSYNSPLHF. The gene calls are TRBV6-1 and TRBJ1-6, with no clear D. There are 15 residues in the CDR3. V was trimmed by 8 bases and J by 0 bases, leaving 11 bases between them. Germline V gene sequence: CDR1 MNHNS, CDR2 SASEGT.

Concerning this clonotype itself: A read error may explain this, as a much larger clone is one base away. The chain couples TRBV5-6 to TRBJ1-2, with D maybe TRBD1 (6 bases). The CDR3 covers 15 residues. In germline, CDR1 is SGHDT, CDR2 YYEEEE. As DNA, the CDR3 is TGTGCCAGCAGCTATAGCGCGGGGGCCATCTATGGCTCCACCTTC. It is translated as CASSYSAGAIYGSTF.

V usage is TRBV11-1 and J usage is TRBJ2-5; either TRBD1 or TRBD2 may supply D (5 bases each). This CDR3 spans 18 amino acids. Germline V gene lookup returns CDR1 SGHAT and CDR2 FQDESV (reference sequence). V gave up 5 bases and J gave up 7 bases, with 29 bases separating them. The CDR3 region has the DNA TGTGCCAGCAGCGCGTCCCAGGGTGCGGGTCAAATCTTCGGGACCCAGTACTTC. This codes for CASSASQGAGQIFGTQYF.

This clonotype showed up many times. This chain uses TRBV6-5 with TRBJ1-6; 9 bases agree with TRBD1. This CDR3 contains 15 residues. The V and J ends lost 4 bases and 7 bases, in that order; junction bases with no gene match: 5. Germline V lookup: CDR1 MNHEY, CDR2 SVGAGI. CDR3: CASSSETGGNSPLHF. The DNA for the CDR3 is TGTGCCAGCAGTTCAGAGACAGGGGGAAATTCACCCCTCCACTTT.

This clonotype was recorded many times. V gene TRBV11-1 combines with J gene TRBJ1-1, with 8 bases identical to TRBD1. V trimming: 6 bases; J trimming: 0 bases; junction bases outside the gene matches: 9. This CDR3 has 16 residues. Germline CDR1 SGHAT, CDR2 FQDESV (reference sequence). CDR3 sequence (DNA): TGTGCCAGCAGACTTCAGGGGGCGGGGGTGAACACTGAAGCTTTCTTT. Amino acids: CASRLQGAGVNTEAFF. Drawing the rest from reference TRBV11-1 and TRBJ1-1, the complete variable domain is EAEVAQSPRYKITEKSQAVAFWCDPISGHATLYWYRQILGQGPELLVQFQDESVVDDSQLPKDRFSAERLKGVDSTLKIQPAELGDSAMYLCASRLQGAGVNTEAFFGQGTRLTVV.

This clonotype was detected only a few times. The rearrangement joins TRBV6-1 to TRBJ1-1; D unresolved. Per the germline V gene, CDR1 is MNHNS and CDR2 is SASEGT. CDR3 length: 15 amino acids. The V end lost 3 bases, the J end lost 5 bases, and 16 bases lay between the germline ends. In nucleotides, the CDR3 is TGTGCCAGCAGTGAGCCTGGGCAGCGAATAACTGAAGCTTTCTTT. This codes for CASSEPGQRITEAFF.

This clonotype has at least ten counts. The chain employs TRBV7-9 and TRBJ1-2; no clear D. Germline V gene data show CDR1 as SEHNR and CDR2 as FQNEAQ (reference sequence). The CDR3 covers 14 residues. V was pared by 6 bases and J by 0 bases, with 11 bases between. The CDR3 sequence is CASSRRGSNYGYTF. The CDR3 DNA sequence: TGTGCCAGCAGTCGACGAGGTTCTAACTATGGCTACACCTTC.

The V and J genes are TRBV7-2 and TRBJ2-5; 13 bases fit TRBD2. V gave up 0 bases and J gave up 1 base; unmatched junction bases: 5. CDR1 and CDR2 from the germline V gene are SGHTA and FQGNSA. There are 18 residues in the CDR3. The CDR3 loop reads CASSLALAGGPSQETQYF. In nucleotides, the CDR3 is TGTGCCAGCAGCTTAGCACTAGCGGGGGGGCCCAGCCAAGAGACCCAGTACTTC.